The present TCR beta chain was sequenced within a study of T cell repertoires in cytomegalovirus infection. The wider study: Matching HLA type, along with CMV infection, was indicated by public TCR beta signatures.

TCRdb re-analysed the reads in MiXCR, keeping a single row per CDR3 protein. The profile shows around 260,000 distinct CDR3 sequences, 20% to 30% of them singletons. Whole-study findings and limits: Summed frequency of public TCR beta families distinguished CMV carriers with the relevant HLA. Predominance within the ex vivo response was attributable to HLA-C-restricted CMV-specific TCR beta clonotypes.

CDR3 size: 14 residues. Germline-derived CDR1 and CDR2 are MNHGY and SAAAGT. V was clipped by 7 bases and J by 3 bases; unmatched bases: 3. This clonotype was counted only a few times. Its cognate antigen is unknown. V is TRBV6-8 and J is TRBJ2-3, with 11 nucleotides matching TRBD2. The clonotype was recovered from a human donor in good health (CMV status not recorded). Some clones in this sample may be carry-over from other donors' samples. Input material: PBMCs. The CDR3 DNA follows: TGTGCCAGCAAAATAGCGGGAGGGACAGATACGCAGTATTTT. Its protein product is CASKIAGGTDTQYF.